This T cell receptor beta chain is drawn from a study of identical twins. Study-wide points: Some out-of-frame alpha sequences were shared by twins, and these showed excess low generation probability. Beta clonotypes that were abundant in cord blood contained fewer insertions, a pattern absent from memory repertoires.

TCRdb re-derived calls from the 5' RACE reads in MiXCR, one entry per CDR3 protein. The sample contains around 490,000 distinct CDR3 sequences, 13% to 15% of which appear only once. With regard to this clonotype: The antigen is undetermined.

Trimming removed 5 bases from V and 5 bases from J, with 18 bases in between. This CDR3 is built from 14 residues. The germline CDR1 and CDR2 sequences are SQVTM and ANQGSEA. These records were also assigned to another study, of yellow fever vaccine responses in identical twins.

Material for sequencing was CD4+ T cells sorted from blood. The chain has TRBV29-1 and TRBJ2-5; D possibly corresponds to TRBD2 (7 bases). The receptor was isolated from a woman under 30 in good health. The CDR3 nucleotides are TGCAGCGTTCCCGCTAGCGGAACAGGGGAGACCCAGTACTTC. It codes for CSVPASGTGETQYF.